The source of this T cell receptor (beta chain) is a study of blood T cell repertoires in COVID-19. In the authors' methods: Quantification of nucleated cells was approximated via reference gene primer amplification. Repertoires were generated with immunoSEQ multiplex PCR, while TCRdb's copy carries only in-frame clones and drops some. V and J calls plus clone size are reproduced from that table; the DNA served to infer D and trimming. The sample contains 250,000 to 300,000 clones, 70% to 90% of which appear only once. The germline V gene encodes CDR1 SEHNR and CDR2 FQNEAQ (reference sequence). V lost 4 bases, J lost 3 bases, and 19 bases lay in between. The CDR3 is made up of 17 amino acids.

The rearrangement uses TRBV7-9 and TRBJ2-1, with D perhaps matching TRBD2 (7 bases). The sequence came from a woman aged 50 to 60 who had recovered from COVID-19. Sequencing used PBMCs or T cells enriched from blood (not recorded which). The CDR3 loop is CASSSRGGGPDYNEQFF. CDR3 nucleotides: TGTGCCAGCAGCTCCCGTGGGGGGGGCCCAGACTACAATGAGCAGTTCTTC. Full variable domain (missing parts from reference TRBV7-9 and TRBJ2-1): DTGVSQNPRHKITKRGQNVTFRCDPISEHNRLYWYRQTLGQGPEFLTYFQNEAQLEKSRLLSDRFSAERPKGSFSTLEIQRTEQGDSAMYLCASSSRGGGPDYNEQFFGPGTRLTVL.